Listed below are T cell receptor beta chains from one sample, sequenced in a study of cytotoxic CD8 clonotypes in ibrutinib-treated CLL. Here immunoSEQ multiplex PCR was the method, and the copy in TCRdb shows in-frame clones only, minus some. The sample comprises around 310,000 clones, approximately 80% of which are singletons, and over 6.5% rests with the top ten. Sequenced here: PBMCs, sampled before ibrutinib treatment. The receptors were sampled from a human donor with chronic lymphocytic leukemia. Both conserved end residues are part of each CDR3. A D gene is named only where the DNA matches it firmly. Clone size is stated in some rows and not others, as once, few, many or a class when expanded.

D gene	J gene	clone size	V gene	CDR3 protein	CDR3 DNA
TRBD1	TRBJ1-2	NA	TRBV7-2	CASSQDRLFGYTF	TGTGCCAGCAGCCAGGACAGGCTGTTTGGCTACACCTTC
TRBD2	TRBJ2-5	NA	TRBV5-1	CASSSIAGEERETQYF	TGCGCCAGCAGCTCAATAGCGGGAGAGGAGAGAGAGACCCAGTACTTC
TRBD1	TRBJ1-2	once	TRBV6-5	CASSQQGGFYGYTF	TGTGCCAGCAGCCAACAGGGGGGTTTCTATGGCTACACCTTC
TRBD2	TRBJ2-1	NA	TRBV5-1	CASSSRTSQNEQFF	TGCGCCAGCAGCTCTCGGACTAGCCAAAATGAGCAGTTCTTC
TRBD1	TRBJ2-7	once	TRBV4-1	CASSQPTGAVTEQYF	TGCGCCAGCAGCCAACCGACAGGGGCGGTGACCGAGCAGTACTTC
TRBD1	TRBJ1-2	NA	TRBV30	CAWSPGQGTSYGYTF	TGTGCCTGGAGTCCCGGACAGGGGACGAGCTATGGCTACACCTTC
NA	TRBJ1-4	NA	TRBV7-6	CASSFGEKLFF	TGTGCCAGCAGCTTCGGTGAAAAACTGTTTTTT
NA	TRBJ2-7	once	TRBV15	CATSRDFADTLSHEQYF	TGTGCCACCAGCAGAGATTTCGCGGACACCCTATCCCACGAGCAGTACTTC
NA	TRBJ1-2	NA	TRBV7-3	CASSEIVVAADGYTF	TGTGCCAGCAGCGAGATCGTAGTGGCAGCTGATGGCTACACCTTC
NA	TRBJ2-1	NA	TRBV2	CASSERPRQFF	TGTGCCAGCAGTGAGAGGCCGCGGCAGTTCTTC
NA	TRBJ2-5	NA	TRBV5-1	CASSIQGHQETQYF	TGCGCCAGCAGCATACAGGGTCACCAAGAGACCCAGTACTTC
TRBD1	TRBJ1-1	NA	TRBV19	CASRRQGSEAFF	TGTGCCAGTAGGAGACAGGGGTCTGAAGCTTTCTTT
TRBD1	TRBJ1-1	few	TRBV7-2	CASSLGGQPTEAFF	TGTGCCAGCAGCTTAGGGGGACAGCCCACTGAAGCTTTCTTT
NA	TRBJ2-3	NA	TRBV6-4	CASRRGDTQYF	TGTGCCAGCAGACGAGGGGATACGCAGTATTTT
TRBD2	TRBJ2-4	NA	TRBV7-2	CASSRRVAGASDIQYF	TGTGCCAGCAGCCGCCGGGTAGCGGGAGCCTCTGACATTCAGTACTTC
NA	TRBJ2-3	NA	TRBV7-2	CASSLGDSSTDTQYF	TGTGCCAGCAGCCTAGGGGACTCAAGCACAGATACGCAGTATTTT
NA	TRBJ1-3	NA	TRBV7-2	CASSLLAAHSGNTIYF	TGTGCCAGCAGCTTATTGGCGGCTCACTCTGGAAACACCATATATTTT
TRBD2	TRBJ2-7	NA	TRBV7-8	CASSLWGGRALLEQYF	TGTGCCAGCAGCTTATGGGGCGGGAGGGCCTTACTCGAGCAGTACTTC
NA	TRBJ2-5	once	TRBV18	CASSPPWETQYF	TGTGCCAGCTCACCACCGTGGGAGACCCAGTACTTC
NA	TRBJ2-1	NA	TRBV9	CASSVAGSGYNEQFF	TGTGCCAGCAGCGTAGCCGGGAGCGGCTACAATGAGCAGTTCTTC
TRBD2	TRBJ2-7	NA	TRBV5-1	CASSFFGRATGEQYF	TGCGCCAGCAGCTTCTTTGGGAGGGCCACGGGGGAGCAGTACTTC
TRBD1	TRBJ1-5	NA	TRBV6-5	CASRAPGGQPQHF	TGTGCCAGCAGAGCTCCAGGGGGTCAGCCCCAGCATTTT
NA	TRBJ2-7	NA	TRBV9	CASSVYDGDYEQYF	TGTGCCAGCAGCGTATACGACGGCGACTACGAGCAGTACTTC
TRBD1	TRBJ2-7	NA	TRBV5-4	CASSLELGTGFFEQYF	TGTGCCAGCAGCTTGGAACTCGGGACAGGGTTTTTCGAGCAGTACTTC
NA	TRBJ2-7	NA	TRBV7-3	CASSLGIGGTYEQYF	TGTGCCAGCAGCTTAGGAATCGGTGGGACCTACGAGCAGTACTTC
TRBD1	TRBJ2-5	NA	TRBV11-3	CASSRSGGRETQYF	TGTGCCAGCAGCCGATCAGGGGGCCGGGAGACCCAGTACTTC
NA	TRBJ1-1	once	TRBV27	CASSEGLRSGAFF	TGTGCCAGCAGTGAGGGCTTGAGGAGTGGAGCTTTCTTT
TRBD2	TRBJ2-1	NA	TRBV27	CASSESGTSGPYNEQFF	TGTGCCAGCAGTGAATCCGGGACTAGCGGTCCCTACAATGAGCAGTTCTTC
NA	TRBJ2-3	NA	TRBV28	CASSRGTSTDTQYF	TGTGCCAGCAGCCGGGGCACTAGCACAGATACGCAGTATTTT
NA	TRBJ2-5	NA	TRBV19	CASSKRRGREETQYF	TGTGCCAGTAGTAAGAGGAGGGGGCGCGAAGAGACCCAGTACTTC
NA	TRBJ2-7	NA	TRBV7-9	CASSSPGLSYEQYF	TGTGCCAGCAGCTCACCGGGACTCTCCTACGAGCAGTACTTC
TRBD1	TRBJ1-3	once	TRBV5-6	CASYMTGSGNTIYF	TGTGCCAGCTATATGACAGGGAGCGGAAACACCATATATTTT
NA	TRBJ2-7	NA	TRBV4-2	CASSQDLGVFSYEQYF	TGTGCCAGCAGCCAAGATTTAGGCGTCTTCTCCTACGAGCAGTACTTC
NA	TRBJ2-5	NA	TRBV5-5	CASSLELANQETQYF	TGTGCCAGCAGCTTGGAACTAGCCAACCAAGAGACCCAGTACTTC
TRBD1	TRBJ2-7	NA	TRBV28	CATRQGPLSYEQYF	TGTGCCACCAGACAGGGTCCCCTCTCCTACGAGCAGTACTTC
NA	TRBJ2-7	NA	TRBV9	CASSTTGSKVEQYF	TGTGCCAGCAGCACGACAGGTTCCAAGGTCGAGCAGTACTTC
NA	TRBJ2-5	NA	TRBV7-6	CASSPLGGGDFGETQYF	TGTGCCAGCAGCCCCCTGGGGGGCGGGGATTTTGGGGAGACCCAGTACTTC
TRBD2	TRBJ2-7	NA	TRBV5-1	CASSEGLADYEQYF	TGCGCCAGCAGCGAAGGACTAGCGGACTACGAGCAGTACTTC
NA	TRBJ2-7	few	TRBV19	CASSMFLAYEQYF	TGTGCCAGTAGTATGTTTCTAGCCTACGAGCAGTACTTC
TRBD2	TRBJ2-3	NA	TRBV4-3	CASSQGRLAGPDTQYF	TGCGCCAGCAGCCAAGGGAGACTAGCGGGACCAGATACGCAGTATTTT
TRBD1	TRBJ2-7	NA	TRBV30	CAWRQDRGPYEQYF	TGTGCCTGGAGACAGGACAGGGGACCCTACGAGCAGTACTTC
NA	TRBJ1-5	NA	TRBV18	CASSPKSGSNQPQHF	TGTGCCAGCTCACCCAAGTCGGGGAGCAATCAGCCCCAGCATTTT
TRBD2	TRBJ2-7	NA	TRBV5-4	CASSLGSGRGYEQYF	TGTGCCAGCAGCTTGGGCAGCGGGAGAGGCTACGAGCAGTACTTC
TRBD1	TRBJ2-2	NA	TRBV30	CASRDRDTGELFF	TGTGCCTCCCGGGACAGGGACACCGGGGAGCTGTTTTTT
NA	TRBJ2-1	NA	TRBV7-9	CASSLDRGTGQFF	TGTGCCAGCAGCTTAGATCGAGGAACGGGGCAGTTCTTC